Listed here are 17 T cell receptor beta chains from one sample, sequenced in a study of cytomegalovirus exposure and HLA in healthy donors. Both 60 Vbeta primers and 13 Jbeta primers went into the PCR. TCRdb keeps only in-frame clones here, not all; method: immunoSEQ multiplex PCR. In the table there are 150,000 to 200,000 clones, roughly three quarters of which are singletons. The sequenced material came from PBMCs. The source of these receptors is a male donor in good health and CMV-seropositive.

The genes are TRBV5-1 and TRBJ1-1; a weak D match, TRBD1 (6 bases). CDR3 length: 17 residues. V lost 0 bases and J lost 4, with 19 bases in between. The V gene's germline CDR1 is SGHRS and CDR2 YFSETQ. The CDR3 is CASSLVVWGGGSTEAFF. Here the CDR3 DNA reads TGCGCCAGCAGCTTGGTGGTCTGGGGGGGCGGGAGCACTGAAGCTTTCTTT.

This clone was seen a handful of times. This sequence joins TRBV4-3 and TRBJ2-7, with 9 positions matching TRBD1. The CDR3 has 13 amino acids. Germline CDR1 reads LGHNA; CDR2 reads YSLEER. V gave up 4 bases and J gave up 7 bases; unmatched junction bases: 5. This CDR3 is CASSPGQGREQYF. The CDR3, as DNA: TGCGCCAGCAGCCCCGGACAGGGGCGGGAGCAGTACTTC.

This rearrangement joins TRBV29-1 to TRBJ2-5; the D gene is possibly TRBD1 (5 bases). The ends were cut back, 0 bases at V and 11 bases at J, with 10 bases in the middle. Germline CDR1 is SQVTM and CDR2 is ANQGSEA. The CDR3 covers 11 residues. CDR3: CSVEDRVGQYF. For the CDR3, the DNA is TGCAGCGTTGAAGACAGGGTGGGACAGTACTTC.

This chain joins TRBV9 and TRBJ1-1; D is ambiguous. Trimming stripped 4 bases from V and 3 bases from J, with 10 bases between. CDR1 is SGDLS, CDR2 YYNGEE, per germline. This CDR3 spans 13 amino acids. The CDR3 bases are TGTGCCAGCAGCATAGTAGTGGACACTGAAGCTTTCTTT. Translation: CASSIVVDTEAFF.

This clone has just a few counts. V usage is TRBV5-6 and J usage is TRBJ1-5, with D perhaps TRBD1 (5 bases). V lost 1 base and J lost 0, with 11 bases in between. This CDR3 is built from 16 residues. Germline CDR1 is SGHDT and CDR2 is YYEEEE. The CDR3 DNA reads TGTGCCAGCAGCTTGAGACGGGGGATTAGCAATCAGCCCCAGCATTTT. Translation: CASSLRRGISNQPQHF. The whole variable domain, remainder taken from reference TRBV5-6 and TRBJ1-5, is DAGVTQSPTHLIKTRGQQVTLRCSPKSGHDTVSWYQQALGQGPQFIFQYYEEEERQRGNFPDRFSGHQFPNYSSELNVNALLLGDSALYLCASSLRRGISNQPQHFGDGTRLSIL.

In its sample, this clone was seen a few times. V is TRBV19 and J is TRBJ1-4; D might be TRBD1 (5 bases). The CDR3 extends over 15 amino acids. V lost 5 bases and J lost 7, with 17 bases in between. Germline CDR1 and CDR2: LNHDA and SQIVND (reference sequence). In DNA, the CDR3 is TGTGCCAGTAGTCGCTCGGGAGGGGCGGGTGAAAAACTGTTTTTT. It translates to CASSRSGGAGEKLFF.

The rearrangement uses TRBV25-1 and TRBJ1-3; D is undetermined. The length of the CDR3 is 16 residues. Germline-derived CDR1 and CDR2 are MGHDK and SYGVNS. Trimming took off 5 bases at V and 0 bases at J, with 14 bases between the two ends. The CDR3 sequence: CASSNLGLYSGNTIYF. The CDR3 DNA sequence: TGTGCCAGCAGTAACCTCGGGTTATACTCTGGAAACACCATATATTTT.

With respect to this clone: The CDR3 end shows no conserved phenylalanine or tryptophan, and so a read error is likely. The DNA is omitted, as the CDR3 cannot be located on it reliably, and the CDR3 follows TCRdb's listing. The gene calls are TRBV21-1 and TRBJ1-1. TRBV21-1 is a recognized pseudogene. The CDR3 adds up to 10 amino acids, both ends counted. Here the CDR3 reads CASSKAETGR.

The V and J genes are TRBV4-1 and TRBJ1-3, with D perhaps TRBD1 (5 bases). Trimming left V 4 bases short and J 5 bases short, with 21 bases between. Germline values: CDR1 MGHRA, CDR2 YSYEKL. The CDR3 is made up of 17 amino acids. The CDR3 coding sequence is TGCGCCAGCAGCCGAGATTCAGGAAGCCAGGGTCGAAACACCATATATTTT. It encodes CASSRDSGSQGRNTIYF.

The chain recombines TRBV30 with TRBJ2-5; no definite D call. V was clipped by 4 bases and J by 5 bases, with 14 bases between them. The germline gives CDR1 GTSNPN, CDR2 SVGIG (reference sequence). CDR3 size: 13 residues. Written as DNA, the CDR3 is TGTGCCTGGACGCACGCCTTTCGGGAGACCCAGTACTTC. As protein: CAWTHAFRETQYF.

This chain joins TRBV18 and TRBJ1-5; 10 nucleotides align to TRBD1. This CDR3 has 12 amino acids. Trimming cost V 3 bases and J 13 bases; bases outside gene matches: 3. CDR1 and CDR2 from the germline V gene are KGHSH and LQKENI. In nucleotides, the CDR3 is TGTGCCAGCTCACCCGGACAGGGGGGTCAGCATTTT. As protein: CASSPGQGGQHF.

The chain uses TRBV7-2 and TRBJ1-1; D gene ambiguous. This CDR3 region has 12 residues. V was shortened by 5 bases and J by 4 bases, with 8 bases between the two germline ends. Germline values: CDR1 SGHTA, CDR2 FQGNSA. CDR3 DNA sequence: TGTGCCAGCAGCCAATTCCCCACTGAAGCTTTCTTT. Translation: CASSQFPTEAFF.

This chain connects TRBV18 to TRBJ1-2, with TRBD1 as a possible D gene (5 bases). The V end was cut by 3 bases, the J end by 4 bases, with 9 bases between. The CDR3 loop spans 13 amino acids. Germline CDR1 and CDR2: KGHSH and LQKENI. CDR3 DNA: TGTGCCAGCTCACCCGGACACCTCTATGGCTACACCTTC. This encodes CASSPGHLYGYTF.

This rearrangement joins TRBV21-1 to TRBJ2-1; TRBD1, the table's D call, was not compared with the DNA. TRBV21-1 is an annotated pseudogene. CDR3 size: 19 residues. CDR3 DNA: TGTGCCAGCAGCAGCTCGGACAGGCTCAAATGTTTCTTTCTCAATGAGCAGTTCTTC. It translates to CASSSSDRLKCFFLNEQFF.

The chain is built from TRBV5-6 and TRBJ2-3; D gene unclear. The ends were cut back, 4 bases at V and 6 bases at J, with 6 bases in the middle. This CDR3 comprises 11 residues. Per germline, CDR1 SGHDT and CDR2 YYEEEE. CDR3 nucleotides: TGTGCCAGCAGCCCAGGTGATACGCAGTATTTT. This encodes CASSPGDTQYF.

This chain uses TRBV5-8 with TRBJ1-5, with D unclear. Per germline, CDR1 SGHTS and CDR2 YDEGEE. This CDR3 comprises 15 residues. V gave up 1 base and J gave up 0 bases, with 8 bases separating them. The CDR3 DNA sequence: TGTGCCAGCAGCTTGTCTTCCTATAGCAATCAGCCCCAGCATTTT. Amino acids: CASSLSSYSNQPQHF. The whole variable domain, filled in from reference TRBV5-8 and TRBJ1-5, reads EAGVTQSPTHLIKTRGQQATLRCSPISGHTSVYWYQQALGLGLQFLLWYDEGEERNRGNFPPRFSGRQFPNYSSELNVNALELEDSALYLCASSLSSYSNQPQHFGDGTRLSIL.

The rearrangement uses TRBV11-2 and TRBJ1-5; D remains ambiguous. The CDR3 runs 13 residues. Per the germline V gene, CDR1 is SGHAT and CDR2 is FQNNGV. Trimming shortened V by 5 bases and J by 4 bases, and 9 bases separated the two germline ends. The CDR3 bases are TGTGCCAGCAGCAAAAATCCAAATCAGCCCCAGCATTTT. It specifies CASSKNPNQPQHF. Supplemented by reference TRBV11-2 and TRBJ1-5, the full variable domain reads EAGVAQSPRYKIIEKRQSVAFWCNPISGHATLYWYQQILGQGPKLLIQFQNNGVVDDSQLPKDRFSAERLKGVDSTLKIQPAKLEDSAVYLCASSKNPNQPQHFGDGTRLSIL.